Listed below are T cell receptor beta chains from one sample, sequenced in a study of shared clonotypes between healthy human individuals. The assay was immunoSEQ multiplex PCR, and TCRdb's table has in-frame clones only and misses some. Seen here are roughly 2.1 million clones, 90% to 95% observed once, and the top ten hold 1.7%. Sequences were obtained from naive CD8+ T cells from PBMCs. The receptors derive from a man aged 18 to 30 in good health. Some clones in this sample may be carry-over from other donors' samples. Both conserved end residues are part of each CDR3. Each record gives: J gene, D gene, V gene, clone size, CDR3 DNA, CDR3 protein. D genes are given only for firm matches. Not every row has a clone size; where given, it reads once, few, many or a size class.

j_call: TRBJ2-7; d_call: NA; v_call: TRBV7-9; clone_size: NA; cdr3_nt: TGTGCCAGCAGCCGGCCCGGGACTTTCCCCTACGAGCAGTACTTC; cdr3_aa: CASSRPGTFPYEQYF
j_call: TRBJ2-1; d_call: TRBD2; v_call: TRBV4-3; clone_size: NA; cdr3_nt: TGCGCCAGCAGCCAAGTACTAGCGGGCTACAATGAGCAGTTCTTC; cdr3_aa: CASSQVLAGYNEQFF
j_call: TRBJ2-1; d_call: NA; v_call: TRBV5-4; clone_size: NA; cdr3_nt: TGTGCCAGCAGCTTAATCGGCGCCGGGGGCAATGAGCAGTTCTTC; cdr3_aa: CASSLIGAGGNEQFF
j_call: TRBJ2-5; d_call: NA; v_call: TRBV13; clone_size: NA; cdr3_nt: TGTGCCAGCAGCTTCGACGGGCAAGAGACCCAGTACTTC; cdr3_aa: CASSFDGQETQYF
j_call: TRBJ2-7; d_call: NA; v_call: TRBV6-6; clone_size: NA; cdr3_nt: TGTGCCAGTTGCGGGGGCGCGCCGGGGGAGCAGTACTTC; cdr3_aa: CASCGGAPGEQYF
j_call: TRBJ2-3; d_call: TRBD2; v_call: TRBV5-1; clone_size: NA; cdr3_nt: TGCGCCAGCAGGGGACTAGCGGCCACAGATACGCAGTATTTT; cdr3_aa: CASRGLAATDTQYF
j_call: TRBJ2-7; d_call: NA; v_call: TRBV9; clone_size: NA; cdr3_nt: TGTGCCAGCAGCGTACTTCCGGGACACCAACTCTACGAGCAGTACTTC; cdr3_aa: CASSVLPGHQLYEQYF
j_call: TRBJ1-4; d_call: NA; v_call: TRBV28; clone_size: NA; cdr3_nt: TGTGCCAGCAGCCCTCAGGGCACAGATGAAAAACTGTTTTTT; cdr3_aa: CASSPQGTDEKLFF
j_call: TRBJ1-3; d_call: NA; v_call: TRBV28; clone_size: NA; cdr3_nt: TGTGCCAGCAGCCCTCCTCGCACTCGTGATGGAAACACCATATATTTT; cdr3_aa: CASSPPRTRDGNTIYF
j_call: TRBJ2-5; d_call: NA; v_call: TRBV27; clone_size: NA; cdr3_nt: TGTGCCAGCAGCACATCGCTTGGTGGGAAGACCCAGTACTTC; cdr3_aa: CASSTSLGGKTQYF
j_call: TRBJ2-7; d_call: TRBD2; v_call: TRBV27; clone_size: once; cdr3_nt: TGTGCCAGCAGCGGACTAGCGGGACCTAGAGACGAGCAGTACTTC; cdr3_aa: CASSGLAGPRDEQYF
j_call: TRBJ1-2; d_call: NA; v_call: TRBV19; clone_size: NA; cdr3_nt: TGTGCCAGTAGTAAAAGACAATCCTTATATGGCTACACCTTC; cdr3_aa: CASSKRQSLYGYTF
j_call: TRBJ2-7; d_call: TRBD2; v_call: TRBV9; clone_size: once; cdr3_nt: TGTGCCAGCAGCCCCGGGACTAGCGGGAGGGCCTCCTACGAGCAGTACTTC; cdr3_aa: CASSPGTSGRASYEQYF
j_call: TRBJ1-1; d_call: NA; v_call: TRBV4-1; clone_size: NA; cdr3_nt: TGCGCCAGCAGCCAAGTCCACACATCTGAAGCTTTCTTT; cdr3_aa: CASSQVHTSEAFF
j_call: TRBJ1-4; d_call: TRBD1; v_call: TRBV9; clone_size: NA; cdr3_nt: TGTGCCAGCAGCGCCCACGACAGGGTTTCAACTAATGAAAAACTGTTTTTT; cdr3_aa: CASSAHDRVSTNEKLFF
j_call: TRBJ2-5; d_call: NA; v_call: TRBV5-8; clone_size: NA; cdr3_nt: TGTGCCAGCAGAGCAGGGTACCAAGAGACCCAGTACTTC; cdr3_aa: CASRAGYQETQYF
j_call: TRBJ2-5; d_call: NA; v_call: TRBV28; clone_size: NA; cdr3_nt: TGTGCCAGCAGCCCAACCCTCGGGGCATCCCAGTACTTC; cdr3_aa: CASSPTLGASQYF
j_call: TRBJ2-1; d_call: TRBD2; v_call: TRBV27; clone_size: NA; cdr3_nt: TGTGCCAGCAGTTTAACCTACACTAGCGGGAGACTCGATGAGCAGTTCTTC; cdr3_aa: CASSLTYTSGRLDEQFF
j_call: TRBJ2-5; d_call: TRBD2; v_call: TRBV7-9; clone_size: NA; cdr3_nt: TGTGCCAGCAGCCCGCGCCCTCGACTAGCGGGAAGGGGGGAGACCCAGTACTTC; cdr3_aa: CASSPRPRLAGRGETQYF
j_call: TRBJ1-5; d_call: NA; v_call: TRBV9; clone_size: few; cdr3_nt: TGTGCCAGCAGCGTAGCGGGGAATAGCAATCAGCCCCAGCATTTT; cdr3_aa: CASSVAGNSNQPQHF
j_call: TRBJ2-3; d_call: NA; v_call: TRBV5-1; clone_size: NA; cdr3_nt: TGCGCCAGCAGCCACCGGGAGTTTGGGATGTCAGATACGCAGTATTTT; cdr3_aa: CASSHREFGMSDTQYF
j_call: TRBJ1-2; d_call: NA; v_call: TRBV9; clone_size: few; cdr3_nt: TGTGCCAGCCGCGGGCAGAGCTATGGCTACACCTTC; cdr3_aa: CASRGQSYGYTF
j_call: TRBJ2-7; d_call: NA; v_call: TRBV6-1; clone_size: NA; cdr3_nt: TGTGCCAGCAGTGAAGGCGGGGCCGGTTACGAGCAGTACTTC; cdr3_aa: CASSEGGAGYEQYF
j_call: TRBJ2-1; d_call: TRBD2; v_call: TRBV9; clone_size: NA; cdr3_nt: TGTGCCAGCAGCGATGGGACTACAACCTACAATGAGCAGTTCTTC; cdr3_aa: CASSDGTTTYNEQFF
j_call: TRBJ2-3; d_call: TRBD2; v_call: TRBV7-8; clone_size: NA; cdr3_nt: TGTGCCAGCAGCGGGCTAGCGGGTAGCACAGATACGCAGTATTTT; cdr3_aa: CASSGLAGSTDTQYF
j_call: TRBJ2-7; d_call: NA; v_call: TRBV7-8; clone_size: NA; cdr3_nt: TGTGCCAGCAGCTTGGGCGGGACCGTGAACGAGCAGTACTTC; cdr3_aa: CASSLGGTVNEQYF